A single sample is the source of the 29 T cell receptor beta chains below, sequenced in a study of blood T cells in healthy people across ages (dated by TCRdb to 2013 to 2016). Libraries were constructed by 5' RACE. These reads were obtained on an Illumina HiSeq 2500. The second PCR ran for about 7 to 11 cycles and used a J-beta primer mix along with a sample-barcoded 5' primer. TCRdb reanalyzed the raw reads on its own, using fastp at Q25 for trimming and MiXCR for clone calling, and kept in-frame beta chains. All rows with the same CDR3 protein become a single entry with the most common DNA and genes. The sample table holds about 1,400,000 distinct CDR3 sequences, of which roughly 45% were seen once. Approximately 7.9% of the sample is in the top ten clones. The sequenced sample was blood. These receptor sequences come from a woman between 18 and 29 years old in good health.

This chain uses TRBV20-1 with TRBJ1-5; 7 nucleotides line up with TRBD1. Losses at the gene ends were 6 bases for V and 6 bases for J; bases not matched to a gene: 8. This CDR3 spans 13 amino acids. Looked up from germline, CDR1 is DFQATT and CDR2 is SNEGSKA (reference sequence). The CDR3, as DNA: TGCAGTGCGACTAGGGGGCCAAGTCAGCCCCAGCATTTT. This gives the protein CSATRGPSQPQHF.

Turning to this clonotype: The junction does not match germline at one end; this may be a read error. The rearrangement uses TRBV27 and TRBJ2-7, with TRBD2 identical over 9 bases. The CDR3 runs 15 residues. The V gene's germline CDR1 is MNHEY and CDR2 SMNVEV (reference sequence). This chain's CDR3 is CARSLGGLASYEQYF. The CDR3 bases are TGTGCCAGAAGTTTGGGGGGACTAGCTTCTTACGAGCAGTACTTC.

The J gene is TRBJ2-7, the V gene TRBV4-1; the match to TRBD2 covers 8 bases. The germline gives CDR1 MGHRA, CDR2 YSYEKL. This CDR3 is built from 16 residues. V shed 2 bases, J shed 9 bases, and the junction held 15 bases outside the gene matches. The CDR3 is CASSQSGGLVSVGQYF. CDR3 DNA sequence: TGCGCCAGCAGCCAATCCGGGGGACTAGTAAGTGTTGGGCAGTACTTC.

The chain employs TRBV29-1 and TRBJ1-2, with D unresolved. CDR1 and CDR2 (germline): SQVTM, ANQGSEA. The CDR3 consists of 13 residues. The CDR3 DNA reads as TGCTCAGCCCCGGGAGAGAGAAACTATGGCTACACCTTC. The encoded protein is CSAPGERNYGYTF. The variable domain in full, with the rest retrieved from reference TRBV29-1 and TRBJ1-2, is SAVISQKPSRDICQRGTSLTIQCQVDSQVTMMFWYRQQPGQSLTLIATANQGSEATYESGFVIDKFPISRPNLTFSTLTVSNMSPEDSSIYLCSAPGERNYGYTFGSGTRLTVV.

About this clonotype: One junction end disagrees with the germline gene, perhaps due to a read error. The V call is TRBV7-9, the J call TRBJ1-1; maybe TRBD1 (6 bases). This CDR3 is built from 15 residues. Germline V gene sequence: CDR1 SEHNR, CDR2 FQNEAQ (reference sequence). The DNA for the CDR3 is TGCGCCAGCAGCTTAGATCGGGGGCGAAACACTGAAGCTTTCTTT. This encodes CASSLDRGRNTEAFF.

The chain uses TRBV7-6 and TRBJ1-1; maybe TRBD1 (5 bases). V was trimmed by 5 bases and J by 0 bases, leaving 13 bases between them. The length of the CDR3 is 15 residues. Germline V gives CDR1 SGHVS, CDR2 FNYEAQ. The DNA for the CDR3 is TGTGCCAGCAGCCCAGCCCTGACAGTGAACACTGAAGCTTTCTTT. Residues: CASSPALTVNTEAFF.

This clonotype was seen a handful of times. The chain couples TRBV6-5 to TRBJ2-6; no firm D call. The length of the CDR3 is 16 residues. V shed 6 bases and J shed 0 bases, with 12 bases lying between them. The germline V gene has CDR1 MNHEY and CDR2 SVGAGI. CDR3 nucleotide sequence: TGTGCCAGCAGCCCCGGGCCCAGCTCTGGGGCCAACGTCCTGACTTTC. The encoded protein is CASSPGPSSGANVLTF.

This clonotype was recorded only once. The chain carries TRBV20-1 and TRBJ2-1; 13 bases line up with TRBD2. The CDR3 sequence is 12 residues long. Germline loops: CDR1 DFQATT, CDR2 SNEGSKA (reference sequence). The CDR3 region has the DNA TGCAGACTAGCGGGGGGGCATAATGAGCAGTTCTTC. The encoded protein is CRLAGGHNEQFF.

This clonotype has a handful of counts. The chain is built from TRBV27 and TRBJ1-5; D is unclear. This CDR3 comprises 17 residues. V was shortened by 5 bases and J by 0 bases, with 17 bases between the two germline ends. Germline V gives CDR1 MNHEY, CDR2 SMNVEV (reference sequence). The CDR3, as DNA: TGTGCCAGCAGTGCCTCGAGAAGCCTCAATAGCAATCAGCCCCAGCATTTT. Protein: CASSASRSLNSNQPQHF.

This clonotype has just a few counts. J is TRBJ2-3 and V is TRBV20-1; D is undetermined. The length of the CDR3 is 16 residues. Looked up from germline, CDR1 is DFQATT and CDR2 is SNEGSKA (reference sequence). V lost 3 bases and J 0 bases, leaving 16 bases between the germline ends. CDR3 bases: TGCAGTGCTAGTCCTGACGCGACCTCTAGCACAGATACGCAGTATTTT. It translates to CSASPDATSSTDTQYF.

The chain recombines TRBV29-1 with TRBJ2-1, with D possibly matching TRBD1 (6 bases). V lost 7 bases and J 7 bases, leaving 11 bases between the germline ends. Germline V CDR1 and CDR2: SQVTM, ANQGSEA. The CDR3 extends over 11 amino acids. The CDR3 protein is CSAYRENEQFF. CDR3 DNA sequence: TGCAGCGCCTACAGGGAGAATGAGCAGTTCTTC.

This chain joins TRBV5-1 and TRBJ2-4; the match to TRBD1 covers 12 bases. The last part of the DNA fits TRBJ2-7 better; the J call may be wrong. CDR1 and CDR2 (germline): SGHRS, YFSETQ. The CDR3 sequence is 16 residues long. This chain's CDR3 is CASSLEGQGAPYEQYF. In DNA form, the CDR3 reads TGCGCCAGCAGCTTGGAGGGACAGGGGGCCCCCTACGAGCAGTACTTC.

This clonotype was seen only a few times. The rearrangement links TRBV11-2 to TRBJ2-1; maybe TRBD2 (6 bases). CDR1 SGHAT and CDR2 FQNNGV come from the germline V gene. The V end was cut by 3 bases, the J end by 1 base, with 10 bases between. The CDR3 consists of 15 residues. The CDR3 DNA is TGTGCCAGCAGCTTGCTAGCGCCATCCTACAATGAGCAGTTCTTC. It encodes CASSLLAPSYNEQFF.

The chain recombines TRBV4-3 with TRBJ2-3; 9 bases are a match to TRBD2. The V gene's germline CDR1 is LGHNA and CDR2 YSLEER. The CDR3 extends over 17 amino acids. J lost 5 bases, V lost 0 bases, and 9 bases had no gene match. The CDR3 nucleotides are TGCGCCAGCAGCCAAGATCTGGCTAGCGGGGTGGTAGATACGCAGTATTTT. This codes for CASSQDLASGVVDTQYF.

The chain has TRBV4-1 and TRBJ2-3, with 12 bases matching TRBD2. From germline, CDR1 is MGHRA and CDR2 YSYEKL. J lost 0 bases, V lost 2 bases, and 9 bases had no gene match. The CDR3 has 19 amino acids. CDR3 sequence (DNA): TGCGCCAGCAGCCAAAAGTTCCTAGCGGGGGGGTCTAGCACAGATACGCAGTATTTT. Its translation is CASSQKFLAGGSSTDTQYF.

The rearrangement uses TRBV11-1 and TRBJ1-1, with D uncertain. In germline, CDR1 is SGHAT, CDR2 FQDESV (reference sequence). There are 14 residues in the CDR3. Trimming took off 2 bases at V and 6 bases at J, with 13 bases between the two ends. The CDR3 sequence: CASSLFRSDSEAFF. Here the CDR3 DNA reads TGTGCCAGCAGCTTATTTCGATCCGACTCTGAAGCTTTCTTT.

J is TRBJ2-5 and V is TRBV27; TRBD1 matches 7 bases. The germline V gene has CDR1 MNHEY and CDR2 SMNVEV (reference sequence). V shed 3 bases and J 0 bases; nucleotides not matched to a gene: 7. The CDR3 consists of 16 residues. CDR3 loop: CASSFTGQMYQETQYF. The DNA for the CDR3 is TGTGCCAGCAGTTTCACGGGACAGATGTACCAAGAGACCCAGTACTTC.

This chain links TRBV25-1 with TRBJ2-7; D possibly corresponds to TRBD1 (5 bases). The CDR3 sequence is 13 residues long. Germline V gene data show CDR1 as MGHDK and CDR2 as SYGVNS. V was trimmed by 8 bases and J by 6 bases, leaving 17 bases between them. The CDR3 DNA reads TGTGCCAGCGGCTCCGGACAAGTAGCCGAGCAGTACTTC. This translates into CASGSGQVAEQYF.

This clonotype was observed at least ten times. CDR3 sequence reads: CASSPGQYTEAFF. DNA of the CDR3: TGTGCCAGCAGTCCGGGACAGTACACTGAAGCTTTCTTT. The chain recombines TRBV12-3 or TRBV12-4 with TRBJ1-1; 7 bases align to TRBD1. This CDR3 comprises 13 residues. The V segment lost 5 bases and the J segment 3 bases; nucleotides outside the gene matches: 3.

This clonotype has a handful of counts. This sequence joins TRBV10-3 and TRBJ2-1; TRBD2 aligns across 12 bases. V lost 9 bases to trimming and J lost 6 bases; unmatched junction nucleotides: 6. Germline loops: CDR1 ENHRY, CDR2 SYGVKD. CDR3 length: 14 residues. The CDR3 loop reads CAMASSGRANEQFF. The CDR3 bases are TGTGCCATGGCGTCTAGCGGGAGGGCCAATGAGCAGTTCTTC.

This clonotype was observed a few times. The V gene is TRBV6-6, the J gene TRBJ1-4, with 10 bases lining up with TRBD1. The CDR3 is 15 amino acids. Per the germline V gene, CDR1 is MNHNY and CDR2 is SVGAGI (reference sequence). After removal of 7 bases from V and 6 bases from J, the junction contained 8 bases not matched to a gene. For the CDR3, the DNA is TGTGCCAGCATCCTCCTAGGGACAGGGGATGAAAAACTGTTTTTT. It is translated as CASILLGTGDEKLFF.

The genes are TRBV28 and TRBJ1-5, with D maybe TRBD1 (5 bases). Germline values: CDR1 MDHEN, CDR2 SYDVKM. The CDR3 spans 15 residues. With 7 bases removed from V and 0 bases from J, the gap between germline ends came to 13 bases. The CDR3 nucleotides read TGTGCCAGCAACCTACAGGATTATAGCAATCAGCCCCAGCATTTT. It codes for CASNLQDYSNQPQHF.

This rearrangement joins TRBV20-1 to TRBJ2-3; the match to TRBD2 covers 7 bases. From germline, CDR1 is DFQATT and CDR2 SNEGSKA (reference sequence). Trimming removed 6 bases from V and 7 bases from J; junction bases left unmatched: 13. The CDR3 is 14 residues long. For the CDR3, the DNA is TGCAGTGCCCTCGCGGGGGAGCCCCCTTATACGCAGTATTTT. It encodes CSALAGEPPYTQYF.

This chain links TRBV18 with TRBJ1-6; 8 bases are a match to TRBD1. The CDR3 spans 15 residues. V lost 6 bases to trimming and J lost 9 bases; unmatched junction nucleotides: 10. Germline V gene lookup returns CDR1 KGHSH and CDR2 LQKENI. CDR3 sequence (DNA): TGTGCCAGCTCCCACGGAGGACAGGGCGGTTCACCCCTCCACTTT. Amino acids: CASSHGGQGGSPLHF.

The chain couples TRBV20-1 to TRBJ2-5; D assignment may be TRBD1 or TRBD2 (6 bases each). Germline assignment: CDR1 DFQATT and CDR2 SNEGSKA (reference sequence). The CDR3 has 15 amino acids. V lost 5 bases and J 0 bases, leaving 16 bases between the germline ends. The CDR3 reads CSAPKGEEYQETQYF. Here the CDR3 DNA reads TGCAGTGCTCCGAAGGGGGAGGAGTACCAAGAGACCCAGTACTTC.

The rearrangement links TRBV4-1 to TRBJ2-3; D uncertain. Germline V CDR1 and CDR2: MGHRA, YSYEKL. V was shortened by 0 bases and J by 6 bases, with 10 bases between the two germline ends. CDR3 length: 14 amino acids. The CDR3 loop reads CASSQDRTRDTQYF. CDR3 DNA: TGCGCCAGCAGCCAAGATCGGACCCGGGATACGCAGTATTTT.

The CDR3 nucleotides are TGTGCCAGCAGCCGCGGACAGGGAGGGTCTGGTACTGAAGCTTTCTTT. Translated: CASSRGQGGSGTEAFF. This chain connects TRBV11-2 to TRBJ1-1; 8 bases line up with TRBD1. The J segment lost 5 bases and the V segment lost 5 bases, leaving 13 bases of the junction unmatched. This CDR3 has 16 residues. Germline CDR1 reads SGHAT; CDR2 reads FQNNGV.

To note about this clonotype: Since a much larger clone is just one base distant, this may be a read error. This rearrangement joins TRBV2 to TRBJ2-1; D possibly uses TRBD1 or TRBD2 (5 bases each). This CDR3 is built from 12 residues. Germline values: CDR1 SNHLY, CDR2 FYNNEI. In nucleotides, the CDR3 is TGTGCCAGCACTGGGGGTGGCAATGAGCAGTTATTC. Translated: CASTGGGNEQLF. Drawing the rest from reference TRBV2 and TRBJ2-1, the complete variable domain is EPEVTQTPSHQVTQMGQEVILRCVPISNHLYFYWYRQILGQKVEFLVSFYNNEISEKSEIFDDQFSVERPDGSNFTLKIRSTKLEDSAMYFCASTGGGNEQLFGPGTRLTVL.

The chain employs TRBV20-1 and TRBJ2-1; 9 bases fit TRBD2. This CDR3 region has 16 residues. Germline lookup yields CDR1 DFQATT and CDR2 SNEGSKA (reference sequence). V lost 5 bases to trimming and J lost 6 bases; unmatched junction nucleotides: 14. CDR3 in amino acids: CSARALLAGSGNEQFF. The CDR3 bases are TGCAGTGCTCGAGCCCTGCTAGCGGGATCGGGCAATGAGCAGTTCTTC.